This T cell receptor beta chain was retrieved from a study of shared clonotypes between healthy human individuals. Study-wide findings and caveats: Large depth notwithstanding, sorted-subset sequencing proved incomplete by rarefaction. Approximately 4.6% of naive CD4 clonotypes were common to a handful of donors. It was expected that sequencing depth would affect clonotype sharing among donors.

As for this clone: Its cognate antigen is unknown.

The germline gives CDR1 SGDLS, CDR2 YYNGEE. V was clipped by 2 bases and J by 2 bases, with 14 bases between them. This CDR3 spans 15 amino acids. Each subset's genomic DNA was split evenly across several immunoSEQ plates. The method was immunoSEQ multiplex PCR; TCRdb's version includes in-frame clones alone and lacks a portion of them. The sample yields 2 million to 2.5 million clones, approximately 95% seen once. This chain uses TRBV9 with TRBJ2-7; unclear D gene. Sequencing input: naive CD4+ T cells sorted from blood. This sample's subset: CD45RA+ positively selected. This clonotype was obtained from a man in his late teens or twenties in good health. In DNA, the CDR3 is TGTGCCAGCAGCGTCCCGGACCCAAATACCTACGAGCAGTACTTC. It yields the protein CASSVPDPNTYEQYF.